The next 25 T cell receptor beta chains were all read from a single sample in a study of cytomegalovirus exposure and HLA in healthy donors. Use of 60 Vbeta and 13 Jbeta primers characterized the PCR. Libraries were prepared by immunoSEQ multiplex PCR; TCRdb keeps only in-frame clonotypes and omits some of them. The sample has just over 150,000 clones, approximately 72% seen once. The sequenced material came from PBMCs. The receptors come from a man between 35 and 55 years old in good health and CMV-seropositive.

The chain uses TRBV5-1 and TRBJ2-1; 8 bases are a match to TRBD2. V lost 3 bases to trimming and J lost 7 bases; unmatched junction nucleotides: 6. There are 14 residues in the CDR3. Germline values: CDR1 SGHRS, CDR2 YFSETQ. This chain's CDR3 is CASSSGGSRNEQFF. The CDR3 region has the DNA TGCGCCAGCAGCTCGGGGGGGAGCCGAAATGAGCAGTTCTTC.

The chain joins TRBV6-6 to TRBJ2-7; TRBD1 matches 7 bases. The CDR3 is made up of 15 amino acids. Per the germline V gene, CDR1 is MNHNY and CDR2 is SVGAGI (reference sequence). V shed 2 bases and J 0 bases; nucleotides not matched to a gene: 4. This CDR3 reads CASSYRDSPSYEQYF. The CDR3 region has the DNA TGTGCCAGCAGTTACAGGGACAGCCCCTCCTACGAGCAGTACTTC.

The rearrangement uses TRBV7-3 and TRBJ2-3; 12 nucleotides line up with TRBD2. The CDR3 length is 19 residues. Losses at the gene ends were 1 base for V and 3 bases for J; bases not matched to a gene: 11. From germline, CDR1 is SGHTA and CDR2 FQGTGA. CDR3 coding DNA: TGTGCCAGCAGCTTAAGGTCTAGCGGGGGGGCCTCCGGGACAGATACGCAGTATTTT. Its translation: CASSLRSSGGASGTDTQYF.

V and J are TRBV5-4 and TRBJ2-1; 12 nucleotides align to TRBD1. V dropped 4 bases and J dropped 6; count of bases not matched to a gene: 5. Looked up from germline, CDR1 is SGHNT and CDR2 is YYREEE (reference sequence). This CDR3 region has 15 residues. The CDR3 DNA follows: TGTGCCAGCAGCCGGAGGGACAGGGGGCTCAATGAGCAGTTCTTC. Its translation: CASSRRDRGLNEQFF.

This clone was recorded only once. The chain uses TRBV19 and TRBJ1-5; TRBD1 matches 10 bases. J lost 2 bases, V lost 4 bases, and 8 bases had no gene match. The CDR3 length is 17 residues. The germline V gene has CDR1 LNHDA and CDR2 SQIVND (reference sequence). DNA of the CDR3: TGTGCCAGTAGTACCCGGGACAGGGGATCGGGCAATCAGCCCCAGCATTTT. As protein: CASSTRDRGSGNQPQHF. The whole variable domain, remainder taken from reference TRBV19 and TRBJ1-5, is DGGITQSPKYLFRKEGQNVTLSCEQNLNHDAMYWYRQDPGQGLRLIYYSQIVNDFQKGDIAEGYSVSREKKESFPLTVTSAQKNPTAFYLCASSTRDRGSGNQPQHFGDGTRLSIL.

The chain uses TRBV5-1 and TRBJ1-1; 7 bases are shared with TRBD1. Germline lookup yields CDR1 SGHRS and CDR2 YFSETQ. This CDR3 has 12 residues. Losses at the gene ends were 4 bases for V and 6 bases for J; bases not matched to a gene: 3. CDR3 amino acids: CASSRTGSEAFF. The DNA for the CDR3 is TGCGCCAGCAGCCGGACAGGATCTGAAGCTTTCTTT.

The rearrangement uses TRBV27 and TRBJ2-1, with 8 positions matching TRBD2. Germline CDR1 MNHEY, CDR2 SMNVEV (reference sequence). V was clipped by 5 bases and J by 0 bases; unmatched bases: 21. This CDR3 comprises 21 residues. This chain's CDR3 is CASSPFLDATASGSSYNEQFF. CDR3 nucleotide sequence: TGTGCCAGCAGTCCTTTCTTGGACGCGACCGCGAGCGGGAGCTCCTACAATGAGCAGTTCTTC.

This clone was observed at least ten times. CDR3 DNA sequence: TGTGCCAGCAGCCTCGGGGGTTTTTCACCCCTCCACTTT. This sequence encodes CASSLGGFSPLHF. The rearrangement uses TRBV27 and TRBJ1-6, with a possible D match to TRBD1 (5 bases). V dropped 6 bases and J dropped 9 bases, with 12 bases sitting between them. The CDR3 consists of 13 residues. Germline V CDR1 and CDR2: MNHEY, SMNVEV (reference sequence).

The chain links TRBV29-1 to TRBJ1-1; 9 bases map to TRBD1. V lost 7 bases, J lost 7 bases, and 10 bases stayed unmatched. The length of the CDR3 is 13 residues. Germline lookup yields CDR1 SQVTM and CDR2 ANQGSEA. For the CDR3, the DNA is TGCAGCGCCTGGACAGGGGCCACCTATGAAGCTTTCTTT. It codes for CSAWTGATYEAFF.

The chain links TRBV7-2 to TRBJ1-5; tentative D call: TRBD1 (5 bases). Germline loops: CDR1 SGHTA, CDR2 FQGNSA. V was shortened by 3 bases and J by 0 bases, with 9 bases between the two germline ends. The CDR3 extends over 15 amino acids. In DNA form, the CDR3 reads TGTGCCAGCAGCTTTATAGGGGATAGCAATCAGCCCCAGCATTTT. It is translated as CASSFIGDSNQPQHF. Looking up the rest from reference TRBV7-2 and TRBJ1-5 gives the full variable domain: GAGVSQSPSNKVTEKGKDVELRCDPISGHTALYWYRQSLGQGLEFLIYFQGNSAPDKSGLPSDRFSAERTGGSVSTLTIQRTQQEDSAVYLCASSFIGDSNQPQHFGDGTRLSIL.

This clone was observed a handful of times. The chain couples TRBV7-9 to TRBJ1-2; D remains ambiguous. The CDR3 covers 13 residues. The ends were cut back, 1 base at V and 5 bases at J, with 8 bases in the middle. Germline V CDR1 and CDR2: SEHNR, FQNEAQ (reference sequence). CDR3 sequence: CASSLDGRYGYTF. Here the CDR3 DNA reads TGTGCCAGCAGCTTAGACGGGAGATATGGCTACACCTTC. Variable domain in full (rest from reference TRBV7-9 and TRBJ1-2): DTGVSQNPRHKITKRGQNVTFRCDPISEHNRLYWYRQTLGQGPEFLTYFQNEAQLEKSRLLSDRFSAERPKGSFSTLEIQRTEQGDSAMYLCASSLDGRYGYTFGSGTRLTVV.

CDR3 nucleotides: TGCGCCAGCAGTCAGTTCGGGTTAGGACAGCCTGGCGAGCAGTACTTC. Translated: CASSQFGLGQPGEQYF. The V and J genes are TRBV23-1 and TRBJ2-7; tentative D call: TRBD1 (6 bases). TRBV23-1 is an ORF, with its function uncertain. CDR3 length: 16 amino acids. Trimming removed 3 bases from V and 6 bases from J, with 21 bases in between.

This clone was found a few times. This rearrangement joins TRBV9 to TRBJ1-3; 9 nucleotides agree with TRBD1. Germline V gene data show CDR1 as SGDLS and CDR2 as YYNGEE. V shed 0 bases, J shed 2 bases, and the junction held 6 bases outside the gene matches. The CDR3 covers 17 residues. CDR3 nucleotide sequence: TGTGCCAGCAGCGTAGAAGACAGGGGGGCTCCTGGAAACACCATATATTTT. This sequence encodes CASSVEDRGAPGNTIYF.

The V and J genes are TRBV5-1 and TRBJ1-1; 7 nucleotides agree with TRBD1. The CDR3 totals 17 residues. The V segment lost 4 bases and the J segment 3 bases; nucleotides outside the gene matches: 15. The V gene's germline CDR1 is SGHRS and CDR2 YFSETQ. The CDR3 reads CASSPLTGPTGDTEAFF. CDR3 DNA: TGCGCCAGCAGCCCCCTGACAGGGCCGACCGGGGACACTGAAGCTTTCTTT.

This CDR3 is CAISESLSAGGKGDTQYF. For the CDR3, the DNA is TGTGCCATCAGTGAGTCCCTCTCCGCGGGGGGCAAGGGGGATACGCAGTATTTT. The J gene is TRBJ2-3, the V gene TRBV10-3; 8 nucleotides match TRBD2. The CDR3 is 18 residues long. V lost 0 bases and J lost 6; bases outside the gene matches: 14. The germline V gene has CDR1 ENHRY and CDR2 SYGVKD.

The J gene is TRBJ2-5, the V gene TRBV4-2, with a tentative D call TRBD1 (5 bases). The better agreement between TRBJ2-7 and the DNA end casts doubt on the J call. This CDR3 region has 15 residues. CDR1 is LGHNA, CDR2 YNFKEQ, per germline. The DNA for the CDR3 is TGTGCCAGCAGCCAAGAGGACACCGGTGATTACGAGCAGTACTTC. Protein product: CASSQEDTGDYEQYF.

The gene calls are TRBV2 and TRBJ1-5; D remains ambiguous. V lost 6 bases and J 1 base, leaving 13 bases between the germline ends. Germline-derived CDR1 and CDR2 are SNHLY and FYNNEI. This CDR3 is 15 amino acids long. The CDR3 coding sequence is TGTGCCAGCAGCGGTAGCCTTCGGAGCAATCAGCCCCAGCATTTT. Translating gives CASSGSLRSNQPQHF.

A few counts support this clone. The chain links TRBV6-1 to TRBJ2-2; weak D call: TRBD1 (5 bases). Germline V gives CDR1 MNHNS, CDR2 SASEGT. With 2 bases removed from V and 5 bases from J, the gap between germline ends came to 9 bases. The CDR3 spans 14 residues. This CDR3 is CASSELGDTGELFF. The DNA of the CDR3 is TGTGCCAGCAGTGAACTAGGGGATACCGGGGAGCTGTTTTTT.

This clone was found a few times. CDR3 coding DNA: TGCAGCGTCGCTCAGGGGTATGAGCAGTACTTC. It yields the protein CSVAQGYEQYF. The chain recombines TRBV29-1 with TRBJ2-7; maybe TRBD1 (6 bases). Trimming cost V 6 bases and J 7 bases, with 13 bases left between them. CDR1 and CDR2 (germline): SQVTM, ANQGSEA. This CDR3 spans 11 amino acids.

The chain is built from TRBV30 and TRBJ1-3; 9 nucleotides agree with TRBD1. Trimming at V came to 0 bases and at J to 7 bases, leaving 7 bases not matched to a gene. The CDR3 is made up of 15 amino acids. Germline lookup yields CDR1 GTSNPN and CDR2 SVGIG (reference sequence). The CDR3 DNA follows: TGTGCCTGGAGTGTCCCGGGACAGGGTAGGAACACCATATATTTT. This translates into CAWSVPGQGRNTIYF. Variable domain in full (rest from reference TRBV30 and TRBJ1-3): SQTIHQWPATLVQPVGSPLSLECTVEGTSNPNLYWYRQAAGRGLQLLFYSVGIGQISSEVPQNLSASRPQDRQFILSSKKLLLSDSGFYLCAWSVPGQGRNTIYFGEGSWLTVV.

V is TRBV5-1 and J is TRBJ1-6; 7 bases align to TRBD1. There are 15 residues in the CDR3. Germline values: CDR1 SGHRS, CDR2 YFSETQ. The trim removed 4 bases at V and 10 bases at J, leaving 11 bases unmatched. CDR3 in DNA: TGCGCCAGCAGCAGTACGACAGGGACGGACTCACCCCTCCACTTT. It is translated as CASSSTTGTDSPLHF. Together with reference TRBV5-1 and TRBJ1-6, the CDR3 gives the full variable domain: KAGVTQTPRYLIKTRGQQVTLSCSPISGHRSVSWYQQTPGQGLQFLFEYFSETQRNKGNFPGRFSGRQFSNSRSEMNVSTLELGDSALYLCASSSTTGTDSPLHFGNGTRLTVT.

This clone was observed a few times. The V gene is TRBV7-9, the J gene TRBJ2-6, with D unresolved. There are 15 residues in the CDR3. Trimming removed 5 bases at V and 0 bases at J, with 8 bases between. CDR1 and CDR2 from the germline V gene are SEHNR and FQNEAQ (reference sequence). The CDR3 bases are TGTGCCAGCAGCAAGGCGGTCTCTGGGGCCAACGTCCTGACTTTC. As protein: CASSKAVSGANVLTF.

V and J are TRBV2 and TRBJ2-3, with 12 bases identical to TRBD2. The CDR3 spans 16 residues. Unmatched junction bases numbered 7, after V lost 5 bases and J lost 4 bases. From germline, CDR1 is SNHLY and CDR2 FYNNEI. The CDR3 sequence: CASSPLAGGQPDTQYF. The CDR3 DNA is TGTGCCAGCAGTCCTCTAGCGGGGGGGCAACCAGATACGCAGTATTTT.

The chain links TRBV18 to TRBJ1-6; D is uncertain. This CDR3 comprises 13 residues. CDR1 KGHSH and CDR2 LQKENI come from the germline V gene. V gave up 3 bases and J gave up 5 bases, with 5 bases separating them. CDR3 residues: CASSPQDNSPLHF. The CDR3 nucleotides are TGTGCCAGCTCACCCCAGGATAATTCACCCCTCCACTTT.

The V and J genes are TRBV21-1 and TRBJ1-5; TRBD1 is the table's D call, not checked against the DNA. TRBV21-1 is recorded as a pseudogene. The CDR3 is 18 residues long. The DNA for the CDR3 is TGTGCCAGACCCTACGTACGGACAGGAATTGGGGGTGTGCAGCCCCAGCATTTT. Its protein product is CARPYVRTGIGGVQPQHF.